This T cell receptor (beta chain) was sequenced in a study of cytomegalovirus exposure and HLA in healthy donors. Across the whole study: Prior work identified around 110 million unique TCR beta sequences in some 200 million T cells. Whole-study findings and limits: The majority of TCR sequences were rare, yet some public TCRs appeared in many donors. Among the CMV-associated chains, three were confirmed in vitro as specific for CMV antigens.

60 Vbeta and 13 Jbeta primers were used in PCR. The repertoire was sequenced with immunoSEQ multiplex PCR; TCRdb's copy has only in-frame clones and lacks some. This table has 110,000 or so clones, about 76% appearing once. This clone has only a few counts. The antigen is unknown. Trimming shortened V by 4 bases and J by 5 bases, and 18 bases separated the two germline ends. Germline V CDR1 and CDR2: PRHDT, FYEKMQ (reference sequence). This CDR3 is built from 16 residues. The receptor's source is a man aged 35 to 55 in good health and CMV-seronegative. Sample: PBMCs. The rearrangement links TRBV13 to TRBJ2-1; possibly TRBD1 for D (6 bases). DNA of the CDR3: TGTGCCAGCAGCTGGGACACACAAATGGGTGACAATGAGCAGTTCTTC. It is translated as CASSWDTQMGDNEQFF.